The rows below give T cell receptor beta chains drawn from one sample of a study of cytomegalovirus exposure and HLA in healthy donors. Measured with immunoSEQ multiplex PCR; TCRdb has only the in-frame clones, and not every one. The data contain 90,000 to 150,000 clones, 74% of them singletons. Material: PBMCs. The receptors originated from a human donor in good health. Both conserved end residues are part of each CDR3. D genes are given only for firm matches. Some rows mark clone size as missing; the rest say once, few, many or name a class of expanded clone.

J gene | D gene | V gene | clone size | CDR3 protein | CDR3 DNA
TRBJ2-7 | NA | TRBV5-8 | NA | CASSLGPGTYEQYF | TGTGCCAGCAGCTTGGGTCCGGGAACCTACGAGCAGTACTTC
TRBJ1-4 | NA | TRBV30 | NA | CAWSVNVGLEKLFF | TGTGCCTGGAGTGTAAATGTGGGGCTAGAAAAACTGTTTTTT
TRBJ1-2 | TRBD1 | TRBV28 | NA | CASRGTDREAYYGYTF | TGTGCCAGCAGAGGGACCGACAGGGAGGCGTACTATGGCTACACCTTC
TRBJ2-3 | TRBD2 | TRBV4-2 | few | CASSQGLAGDPGDTQYF | TGTGCCAGCAGCCAAGGACTAGCGGGAGATCCGGGAGATACGCAGTATTTT
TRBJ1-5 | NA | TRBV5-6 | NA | CASSRGQYQPQHF | TGTGCCAGCAGCCGAGGACAGTATCAGCCCCAGCATTTT
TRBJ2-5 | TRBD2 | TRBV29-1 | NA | CSVVGSSGIGETQYF | TGCAGCGTTGTTGGGTCCAGCGGGATCGGTGAGACCCAGTACTTC
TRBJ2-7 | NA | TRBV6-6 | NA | CASSYSATVREQYF | TGTGCCAGCAGTTACTCGGCGACAGTTCGCGAGCAGTACTTC
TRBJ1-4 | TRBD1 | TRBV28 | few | CASRGTQGARGKLFF | TGTGCCAGCAGGGGCACACAGGGGGCGCGTGGAAAACTGTTTTTT
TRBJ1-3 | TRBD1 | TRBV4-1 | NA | CASSQRDREGNTIYF | TGCGCCAGCAGCCAAAGGGACAGGGAAGGAAACACCATATATTTT
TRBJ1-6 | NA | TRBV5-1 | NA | CASCESSYNSPLHF | TGCGCCAGCTGTGAGAGCTCCTATAATTCACCCCTCCACTTT
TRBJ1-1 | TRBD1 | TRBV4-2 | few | CASSQEGQGYTEAFF | TGTGCCAGCAGCCAAGAAGGACAGGGTTATACTGAAGCTTTCTTT
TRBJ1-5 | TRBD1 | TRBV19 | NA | CASSPWTGGLSQPQHF | TGTGCCAGTAGTCCTTGGACAGGGGGACTAAGCCAGCCCCAGCATTTT
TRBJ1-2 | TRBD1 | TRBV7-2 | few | CASSLTAGGAPIYGYTF | TGTGCCAGCAGCTTAACTGCAGGGGGCGCTCCAATCTATGGCTACACCTTC
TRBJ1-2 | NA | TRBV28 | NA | CASSVSNYGYTF | TGTGCCAGCTCCGTGAGTAACTATGGCTACACCTTC
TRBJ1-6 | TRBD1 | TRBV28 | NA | CASSPLDRGLSSYNSPLHF | TGTGCCAGCAGTCCCTTGGACAGGGGGCTTAGCTCCTATAATTCACCCCTCCACTTT
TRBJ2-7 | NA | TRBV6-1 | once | CASSVEQHYEQYF | TGTGCCAGCAGTGTTGAACAGCACTACGAGCAGTACTTC
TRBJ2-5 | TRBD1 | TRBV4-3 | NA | CASSPDRGETQYF | TGCGCCAGCAGCCCGGACAGGGGAGAGACCCAGTACTTC
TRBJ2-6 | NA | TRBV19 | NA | CASTSAGGEGANVLTF | TGTGCCAGTACCTCGGCAGGAGGGGAAGGGGCCAACGTCCTGACTTTC
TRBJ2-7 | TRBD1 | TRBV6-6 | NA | CASSGTGTDYEQYF | TGTGCCAGCAGTGGGACCGGGACAGACTACGAGCAGTACTTC
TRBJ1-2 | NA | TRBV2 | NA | CASSDRPYGYTF | TGTGCCAGCAGTGACAGGCCCTATGGCTACACCTTC
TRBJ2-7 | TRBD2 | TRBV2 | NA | CASSPVVGRGAPSYEQYF | TGTGCCAGCAGTCCTGTTGTGGGGCGGGGGGCTCCCTCCTACGAGCAGTACTTC
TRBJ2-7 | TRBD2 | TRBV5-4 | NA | CASSYFRGSGYEQYF | TGTGCCAGCAGCTACTTTCGCGGGAGCGGCTACGAGCAGTACTTC
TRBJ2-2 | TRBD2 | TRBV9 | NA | CASSLRTSGRAFNTGELFF | TGTGCCAGCAGCTTGCGGACTAGCGGGAGGGCCTTCAACACCGGGGAGCTGTTTTTT
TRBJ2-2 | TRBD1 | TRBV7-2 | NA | CASRKGQGNTGELFF | TGTGCCAGCAGGAAGGGACAGGGCAACACCGGGGAGCTGTTTTTT